The rows below give T cell receptor beta chains drawn from one sample of a study of cytomegalovirus exposure and HLA in healthy donors. TCRdb's table, derived via immunoSEQ multiplex PCR, lists solely in-frame clones and lacks some. The table records over 95,000 clones, over 60% of them present only once. Sequencing was done on a sample of PBMCs. The source of these receptors is a female donor in good health and CMV-seronegative. CDR3s include the opening cysteine and the closing phenylalanine or tryptophan. The D gene is left open where the match is weak. Clone size appears in some rows only: once, few, many, or a class for an expanded clone.

d_call: TRBD2
j_call: TRBJ2-1
clone_size: -
v_call: TRBV29-1
cdr3_aa: CSVLAGGREQFF
cdr3_nt: TGCAGCGTGCTAGCGGGGGGGCGTGAGCAGTTCTTC

d_call: -
j_call: TRBJ2-3
clone_size: -
v_call: TRBV13
cdr3_aa: CASSLFRLLSTDTQYF
cdr3_nt: TGTGCCAGCAGCTTATTTAGATTACTCAGCACAGATACGCAGTATTTT

d_call: TRBD1
j_call: TRBJ1-6
clone_size: -
v_call: TRBV2
cdr3_aa: CAGLGGDSYNSPLHF
cdr3_nt: TGTGCCGGGTTAGGGGGCGACTCCTATAATTCACCCCTCCACTTT

d_call: -
j_call: TRBJ1-2
clone_size: -
v_call: TRBV5-4
cdr3_aa: CASTSLDTSGSYGYTF
cdr3_nt: TGTGCCAGCACCTCCCTCGACACCTCCGGTAGCTATGGCTACACCTTC

d_call: TRBD1
j_call: TRBJ2-5
clone_size: -
v_call: TRBV4-2
cdr3_aa: CASSQEAGGGSETQYF
cdr3_nt: TGTGCCAGCAGCCAAGAGGCAGGGGGCGGGTCAGAGACCCAGTACTTC

d_call: TRBD2
j_call: TRBJ2-5
clone_size: few
v_call: TRBV5-4
cdr3_aa: CASSAGLAGGPEETQYF
cdr3_nt: TGTGCCAGCAGCGCGGGACTAGCGGGGGGGCCAGAAGAGACCCAGTACTTC

d_call: -
j_call: TRBJ2-5
clone_size: once
v_call: TRBV2
cdr3_aa: CASRTTGPQETQYF
cdr3_nt: TGTGCCAGCAGGACAACAGGGCCCCAAGAGACCCAGTACTTC

d_call: -
j_call: TRBJ2-1
clone_size: -
v_call: TRBV29-1
cdr3_aa: CSVEDPGGGGYNEQFF
cdr3_nt: TGCAGCGTTGAAGACCCTGGCGGGGGCGGTTACAATGAGCAGTTCTTC

d_call: -
j_call: TRBJ2-7
clone_size: -
v_call: TRBV4-2
cdr3_aa: CASSPEGTAGQTYEQYF
cdr3_nt: TGTGCCAGCAGCCCAGAGGGGACCGCGGGACAGACCTACGAGCAGTACTTC

d_call: TRBD2
j_call: TRBJ2-5
clone_size: -
v_call: TRBV30
cdr3_aa: CAWGTSRTPSAGETQYF
cdr3_nt: TGTGCCTGGGGGACTAGCAGAACTCCGTCGGCGGGGGAGACCCAGTACTTC

d_call: TRBD2
j_call: TRBJ2-7
clone_size: -
v_call: TRBV5-4
cdr3_aa: CASSLDTGGDEQYF
cdr3_nt: TGTGCCAGCAGCCTAGATACGGGGGGAGACGAGCAGTACTTC

d_call: -
j_call: TRBJ1-1
clone_size: few
v_call: TRBV6-5
cdr3_aa: CASSRMNTEAFF
cdr3_nt: TGTGCCAGCTCTAGGATGAACACTGAAGCTTTCTTT

d_call: -
j_call: TRBJ2-1
clone_size: -
v_call: TRBV2
cdr3_aa: CASVDLGQSVYEQFF
cdr3_nt: TGTGCCAGCGTTGATCTCGGACAATCTGTGTATGAGCAGTTCTTC

d_call: -
j_call: TRBJ1-2
clone_size: -
v_call: TRBV10-3
cdr3_aa: CAISEPGSQRSVYGYTF
cdr3_nt: TGTGCCATCAGTGAACCGGGGTCGCAGAGGAGTGTCTATGGCTACACCTTC

d_call: -
j_call: TRBJ2-2
clone_size: few
v_call: TRBV5-4
cdr3_aa: CASSRESLALTAGELFF
cdr3_nt: TGTGCCAGCAGCCGCGAATCGCTAGCGCTTACCGCCGGGGAGCTGTTTTTT

d_call: TRBD1
j_call: TRBJ2-5
clone_size: -
v_call: TRBV7-9
cdr3_aa: CSSSISSGTGQETQYF
cdr3_nt: TGTTCCAGCAGCATCTCTTCCGGGACAGGTCAAGAGACCCAGTACTTC

d_call: -
j_call: TRBJ2-1
clone_size: -
v_call: TRBV9
cdr3_aa: CASSVKAGADNEQFF
cdr3_nt: TGTGCCAGCAGCGTAAAGGCGGGGGCCGACAATGAGCAGTTCTTC

d_call: TRBD1
j_call: TRBJ1-3
clone_size: -
v_call: TRBV11-2
cdr3_aa: CASSPTGLSGNTIYF
cdr3_nt: TGTGCCAGCAGCCCGACAGGGCTCTCTGGAAACACCATATATTTT

d_call: -
j_call: TRBJ2-1
clone_size: -
v_call: TRBV20-1
cdr3_aa: CSAGTAEQFF
cdr3_nt: TGCAGTGCCGGGACTGCAGAGCAGTTCTTC

d_call: TRBD1
j_call: TRBJ2-1
clone_size: -
v_call: TRBV18
cdr3_aa: CASSLTRGQSYNEQFF
cdr3_nt: TGTGCCAGCTCCCTAACAAGGGGACAGTCCTACAATGAGCAGTTCTTC

d_call: TRBD1
j_call: TRBJ1-2
clone_size: -
v_call: TRBV5-1
cdr3_aa: CASSSGQEYGYTF
cdr3_nt: TGCGCCAGCAGCTCCGGACAGGAGTATGGCTACACCTTC

d_call: TRBD1
j_call: TRBJ2-7
clone_size: -
v_call: TRBV6-1
cdr3_aa: CASSKRQGGSYEQYF
cdr3_nt: TGTGCCAGCAGCAAACGACAGGGTGGGTCATACGAGCAGTACTTC

d_call: TRBD2
j_call: TRBJ2-2
clone_size: -
v_call: TRBV5-4
cdr3_aa: CASSFERGENTGELFF
cdr3_nt: TGTGCCAGCAGCTTCGAGCGGGGTGAGAACACCGGGGAGCTGTTTTTT

d_call: -
j_call: TRBJ2-7
clone_size: once
v_call: TRBV11-2
cdr3_aa: CASSLLEAPVSGQYF
cdr3_nt: TGTGCCAGCAGCTTACTAGAGGCCCCGGTCAGCGGGCAGTACTTC

d_call: TRBD1
j_call: TRBJ2-2
clone_size: -
v_call: TRBV5-6
cdr3_aa: CASSSPGQGGSGELFF
cdr3_nt: TGTGCCAGCAGCTCACCGGGACAGGGTGGTTCCGGGGAGCTGTTTTTT

d_call: TRBD2
j_call: TRBJ2-3
clone_size: -
v_call: TRBV13
cdr3_aa: CASSLGGLAALAGTDTQYF
cdr3_nt: TGTGCCAGCAGCTTAGGGGGACTAGCGGCCCTGGCGGGCACAGATACGCAGTATTTT

d_call: TRBD2
j_call: TRBJ2-7
clone_size: -
v_call: TRBV7-2
cdr3_aa: CASSRDYPPYEQYF
cdr3_nt: TGTGCCAGCAGTCGGGACTACCCCCCCTACGAGCAGTACTTC

d_call: TRBD2
j_call: TRBJ2-1
clone_size: -
v_call: TRBV27
cdr3_aa: CASSDGGGTFNERFF
cdr3_nt: TGTGCCAGCAGCGACGGCGGGGGTACTTTCAATGAGCGGTTCTTC

d_call: -
j_call: TRBJ2-5
clone_size: -
v_call: TRBV18
cdr3_aa: CASSSEETQYF
cdr3_nt: TGTGCCAGCTCATCAGAAGAGACCCAGTACTTC

d_call: TRBD1
j_call: TRBJ2-7
clone_size: -
v_call: TRBV7-2
cdr3_aa: CASSRTGGLAGYEQYF
cdr3_nt: TGTGCCAGCAGCAGGACAGGGGGCCTAGCAGGCTACGAGCAGTACTTC

d_call: TRBD1
j_call: TRBJ1-4
clone_size: -
v_call: TRBV7-9
cdr3_aa: CSGQGSNEKLFF
cdr3_nt: TGTTCCGGACAGGGTTCTAATGAAAAACTGTTTTTT

d_call: -
j_call: TRBJ1-2
clone_size: -
v_call: TRBV6-5
cdr3_aa: CASSYSTGSAGYTF
cdr3_nt: TGTGCCAGCAGTTACTCGACCGGGTCAGCTGGCTACACCTTC

d_call: -
j_call: TRBJ1-5
clone_size: few
v_call: TRBV7-9
cdr3_aa: CASSFRNQPQHF
cdr3_nt: TGTGCCAGCAGCTTCAGAAATCAGCCCCAGCATTTT

d_call: TRBD1
j_call: TRBJ2-1
clone_size: -
v_call: TRBV5-1
cdr3_aa: CASSLVDRAGNNEQFF
cdr3_nt: TGCGCCAGCAGCTTGGTGGACAGGGCGGGTAACAATGAGCAGTTCTTC

d_call: TRBD2
j_call: TRBJ2-1
clone_size: -
v_call: TRBV6-1
cdr3_aa: CASSVAGDNNEQFF
cdr3_nt: TGTGCCAGCAGCGTAGCGGGGGACAACAATGAGCAGTTCTTC

d_call: TRBD2
j_call: TRBJ2-3
clone_size: -
v_call: TRBV9
cdr3_aa: CASEQRGGGDTQYF
cdr3_nt: TGTGCCAGCGAGCAGCGGGGGGGAGGAGATACGCAGTATTTT

d_call: -
j_call: TRBJ2-7
clone_size: -
v_call: TRBV30
cdr3_aa: CAWSLEGTGAYEQYF
cdr3_nt: TGTGCCTGGAGCCTAGAAGGGACGGGGGCCTACGAGCAGTACTTC

d_call: -
j_call: TRBJ1-1
clone_size: -
v_call: TRBV19
cdr3_aa: CASSIGGLNTEAFF
cdr3_nt: TGTGCCAGTAGTATCGGGGGGCTCAACACTGAAGCTTTCTTT

d_call: TRBD2
j_call: TRBJ2-1
clone_size: few
v_call: TRBV7-3
cdr3_aa: CASSLTRSGGSYNEQFF
cdr3_nt: TGTGCCAGCAGCTTAACGAGGAGCGGGGGCTCCTACAATGAGCAGTTCTTC

d_call: -
j_call: TRBJ1-5
clone_size: -
v_call: TRBV2
cdr3_aa: CASSEIGSSNQPQHF
cdr3_nt: TGTGCCAGCAGTGAAATAGGGAGTAGCAATCAGCCCCAGCATTTT